These T cell receptor beta chains were read from a single sample in a study of cytomegalovirus exposure and HLA in healthy donors. Generated by immunoSEQ multiplex PCR, the TCRdb table keeps only in-frame clones and is missing some. The table has some 130,000 clones, 65% to 80% seen once. The source material was PBMCs. The receptors derive from a human donor in good health. Each CDR3 is given without its conserved first and last residue. The order of the fields is J gene, V gene, CDR3 protein.

J gene: TRBJ1-3; V gene: TRBV11-2; CDR3 protein: ASSPPGQTGNTIY
J gene: TRBJ2-1; V gene: TRBV4-1; CDR3 protein: ASSQEPGVSYNEQF
J gene: TRBJ2-1; V gene: TRBV28; CDR3 protein: ASRAPRAGDVNEQF
J gene: TRBJ2-1; V gene: TRBV7-3; CDR3 protein: ASSLSTWDSNEQF
J gene: TRBJ2-3; V gene: TRBV7-9; CDR3 protein: ASSPRGIQALYTDTQY
J gene: TRBJ1-4; V gene: TRBV2; CDR3 protein: ASTVRGQGGTNEKLF
J gene: TRBJ2-3; V gene: TRBV4-1; CDR3 protein: ASSLGGGRADTQY
J gene: TRBJ1-2; V gene: TRBV7-9; CDR3 protein: ASSLLGGNYGYT
J gene: TRBJ2-1; V gene: TRBV5-6; CDR3 protein: ASSLAGGESDEQF
J gene: TRBJ2-7; V gene: TRBV5-1; CDR3 protein: ASSLANPDRGYEQY
J gene: TRBJ2-1; V gene: TRBV7-7; CDR3 protein: ASSSLAGAYNEQF
J gene: TRBJ1-3; V gene: TRBV4-2; CDR3 protein: ASSQFQGNTIY
J gene: TRBJ2-2; V gene: TRBV14; CDR3 protein: ASSQAGRGTGELF
J gene: TRBJ2-1; V gene: TRBV9; CDR3 protein: ASSVNLGDTRF
J gene: TRBJ2-3; V gene: TRBV4-3; CDR3 protein: ASSFSSGSITDTQY
J gene: TRBJ2-7; V gene: TRBV5-1; CDR3 protein: ASSWLVGTSLAPLDEQY
J gene: TRBJ2-2; V gene: TRBV9; CDR3 protein: ASSANEGGPTGELF
J gene: TRBJ2-5; V gene: TRBV6-5; CDR3 protein: ASSFRGQEQY
J gene: TRBJ2-2; V gene: TRBV5-4; CDR3 protein: ASSGTSGSGELF
J gene: TRBJ2-5; V gene: TRBV5-1; CDR3 protein: ASSLGTSGSTETQY
J gene: TRBJ1-5; V gene: TRBV19; CDR3 protein: ASSYKGDSNQPQH
J gene: TRBJ2-7; V gene: TRBV7-2; CDR3 protein: ASSETGYEQY
J gene: TRBJ2-7; V gene: TRBV10-3; CDR3 protein: AITRGVGTYEQY
J gene: TRBJ1-2; V gene: TRBV6-5; CDR3 protein: ASSYLGGVNYGYT
J gene: TRBJ2-5; V gene: TRBV28; CDR3 protein: ASSPGDGETQY
J gene: TRBJ2-6; V gene: TRBV28; CDR3 protein: ASGATVAFSGANVLT
J gene: TRBJ1-5; V gene: TRBV11-3; CDR3 protein: ASSLDSLPWDRGNQPQH
J gene: TRBJ2-5; V gene: TRBV5-5; CDR3 protein: ASSLLTSGSLNQETQY
J gene: TRBJ2-4; V gene: TRBV19; CDR3 protein: ASTPRRGLSGIQY
J gene: TRBJ2-7; V gene: TRBV6-6; CDR3 protein: ASSYGTGRTYEQY
J gene: TRBJ1-2; V gene: TRBV6-1; CDR3 protein: ASIGGTGSLSGYT
J gene: TRBJ2-1; V gene: TRBV7-6; CDR3 protein: ASSRGLAGGENEQF
J gene: TRBJ2-1; V gene: TRBV7-3; CDR3 protein: ASSLNTGRDEQF
J gene: TRBJ2-7; V gene: TRBV2; CDR3 protein: ASRESSGVAAEQY
J gene: TRBJ1-1; V gene: TRBV4-3; CDR3 protein: ASSQETGTNTEAF
J gene: TRBJ2-3; V gene: TRBV19; CDR3 protein: ASSMVAGVPDTQY
J gene: TRBJ2-7; V gene: TRBV7-9; CDR3 protein: ASSFQTSNEQY
J gene: TRBJ2-7; V gene: TRBV10-3; CDR3 protein: AISGGQVAPTYEQY
J gene: TRBJ1-1; V gene: TRBV28; CDR3 protein: ASMEGMNTEAF
J gene: TRBJ1-1; V gene: TRBV5-4; CDR3 protein: ASSLAFTGLGTEAF
J gene: TRBJ2-5; V gene: TRBV6-6; CDR3 protein: ASSSPGLNIETQY
J gene: TRBJ2-1; V gene: TRBV5-1; CDR3 protein: ASSLTRLAGYNEQF
J gene: TRBJ1-4; V gene: TRBV6-1; CDR3 protein: ASSGWTGGNEKLF
J gene: TRBJ2-7; V gene: TRBV19; CDR3 protein: ASSTGTGGEQY
J gene: TRBJ2-7; V gene: TRBV18; CDR3 protein: ASSPGYEQY
J gene: TRBJ1-1; V gene: TRBV28; CDR3 protein: ASSFGRGGGTEAF
J gene: TRBJ1-2; V gene: TRBV5-4; CDR3 protein: ASSLGGQNYGYT
J gene: TRBJ2-7; V gene: TRBV27; CDR3 protein: ASRQSTSGWLYEQY
J gene: TRBJ2-3; V gene: TRBV19; CDR3 protein: ASSTQYGTGLLYTDTQY
J gene: TRBJ1-1; V gene: TRBV6-5; CDR3 protein: ASRGTLTGTAEAF
J gene: TRBJ2-7; V gene: TRBV28; CDR3 protein: ASSLRGISYEQY
J gene: TRBJ2-1; V gene: TRBV10-2; CDR3 protein: ASSSGNEQF
J gene: TRBJ2-1; V gene: TRBV28; CDR3 protein: ASSPSLTEGPYNEQF
J gene: TRBJ2-7; V gene: TRBV28; CDR3 protein: ASSFMDRAYEQY
J gene: TRBJ2-3; V gene: TRBV5-1; CDR3 protein: ASSLGAPVDTQY
J gene: TRBJ1-5; V gene: TRBV18; CDR3 protein: ASSRQGAGSGQPQH
J gene: TRBJ2-1; V gene: TRBV5-1; CDR3 protein: ASRPLGGYNEQF
J gene: TRBJ2-5; V gene: TRBV2; CDR3 protein: ASTERETQY
J gene: TRBJ2-5; V gene: TRBV9; CDR3 protein: ASSPGLAGRRETQY